A selection of T cell receptor beta chains follows, all from one sample in a study of early T cells in non-severe SARS-CoV-2 infection. In TCRdb, the 5' RACE reads were re-called with MiXCR into one record per CDR3 protein. The table has tens of thousands of distinct CDR3 sequences, approximately 14% seen once. Source material: whole blood. These TCRs come from an adult who was a healthcare worker with PCR-confirmed SARS-CoV-2 infection or an uninfected control (not recorded which). The CDR3 runs from the conserved cysteine through the conserved F or W. Each record gives: CDR3 protein, CDR3 DNA, V gene, J gene, clone size, CDR3 length, D gene. A D gene is named only where the DNA matches it firmly. Expanded clones get a size class; other rows say once, few or many, or leave the size out.

CASSWGLAGTDTQYF	TGTGCCAGCAGCTGGGGGCTGGCGGGCACAGATACGCAGTATTTT	TRBV7-6	TRBJ2-3	many	15	-
CSATGGGHAYTDTQYF	TGCAGTGCAACCGGCGGTGGACACGCTTACACAGATACGCAGTATTTT	TRBV20-1	TRBJ2-3	many	16	-
CSVRWSGTGELFF	TGCAGCGTACGGTGGTCGGGCACCGGGGAGCTGTTTTTT	TRBV29-1	TRBJ2-2	-	13	-
CASSPREPGQGQETQYF	TGTGCCAGCAGCCCCAGAGAGCCGGGACAGGGACAAGAGACCCAGTACTTC	TRBV9	TRBJ2-5	-	17	TRBD1
CSARGLGATNTEAFF	TGCAGTGCTAGAGGGTTAGGGGCCACGAACACTGAAGCTTTCTTT	TRBV20-1	TRBJ1-1	-	15	-
CASSLARDRLTYEQYF	TGCGCCAGCAGCCTGGCACGGGACAGGCTGACCTACGAGCAGTACTTC	TRBV5-1	TRBJ2-7	few	16	TRBD1
CASNPRGGHTGELFF	TGTGCCAGCAATCCCCGCGGGGGTCACACCGGGGAGCTGTTTTTT	TRBV6-2/TRBV6-3	TRBJ2-2	few	15	TRBD2
CASSVDPGQIYYEQYF	TGTGCCAGCAGCGTAGACCCCGGACAGATCTACTACGAGCAGTACTTC	TRBV9	TRBJ2-7	many	16	-
CSVTGPNTGELFF	TGCAGCGTGACAGGGCCGAACACCGGGGAGCTGTTTTTT	TRBV29-1	TRBJ2-2	-	13	TRBD1
CASQLAIAGLNTEAFF	TGTGCCAGCCAGTTAGCGATTGCAGGGCTGAACACTGAAGCTTTCTTT	TRBV6-2/TRBV6-3	TRBJ1-1	-	16	-
CASSPNRAQQYF	TGTGCCAGCAGCCCAAACAGGGCTCAGCAGTACTTC	TRBV7-2	TRBJ2-7	many	12	-
CASIPVVGSLQETQYF	TGTGCCAGCATCCCCGTCGTGGGCAGCCTCCAAGAGACCCAGTACTTC	TRBV28	TRBJ2-5	-	16	-
CASSLRSGGPNEQYF	TGTGCCAGCAGCTTAAGGAGCGGGGGCCCCAACGAGCAGTACTTC	TRBV11-3	TRBJ2-7	many	15	TRBD2
CASSKGQASNQPQHF	TGTGCCAGCAGTAAGGGACAGGCGAGCAATCAGCCCCAGCATTTT	TRBV2	TRBJ1-5	many	15	TRBD1
CASSGTGPDGNTIYF	TGTGCCAGCAGCGGGACAGGCCCCGACGGAAACACCATATATTTT	TRBV7-9	TRBJ1-3	-	15	TRBD1
CASSGGDRTYEQYF	TGTGCCAGCAGCGGAGGGGACAGGACCTACGAGCAGTACTTC	TRBV9	TRBJ2-7	-	14	TRBD1